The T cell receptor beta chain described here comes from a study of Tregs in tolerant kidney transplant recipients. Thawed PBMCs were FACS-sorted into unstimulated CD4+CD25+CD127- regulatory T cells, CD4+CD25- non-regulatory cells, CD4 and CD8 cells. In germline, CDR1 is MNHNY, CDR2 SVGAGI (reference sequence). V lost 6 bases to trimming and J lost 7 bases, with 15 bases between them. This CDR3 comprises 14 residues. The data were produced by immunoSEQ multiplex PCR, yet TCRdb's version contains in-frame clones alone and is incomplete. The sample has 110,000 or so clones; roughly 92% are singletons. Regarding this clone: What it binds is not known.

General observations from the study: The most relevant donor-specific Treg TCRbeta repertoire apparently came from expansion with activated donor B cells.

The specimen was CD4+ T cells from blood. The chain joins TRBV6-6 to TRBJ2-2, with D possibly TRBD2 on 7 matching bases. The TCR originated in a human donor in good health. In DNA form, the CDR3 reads TGTGCCAGCAGAAGGGGGGGGAGTGGCGGGGAGCTGTTTTTT. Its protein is CASRRGGSGGELFF.